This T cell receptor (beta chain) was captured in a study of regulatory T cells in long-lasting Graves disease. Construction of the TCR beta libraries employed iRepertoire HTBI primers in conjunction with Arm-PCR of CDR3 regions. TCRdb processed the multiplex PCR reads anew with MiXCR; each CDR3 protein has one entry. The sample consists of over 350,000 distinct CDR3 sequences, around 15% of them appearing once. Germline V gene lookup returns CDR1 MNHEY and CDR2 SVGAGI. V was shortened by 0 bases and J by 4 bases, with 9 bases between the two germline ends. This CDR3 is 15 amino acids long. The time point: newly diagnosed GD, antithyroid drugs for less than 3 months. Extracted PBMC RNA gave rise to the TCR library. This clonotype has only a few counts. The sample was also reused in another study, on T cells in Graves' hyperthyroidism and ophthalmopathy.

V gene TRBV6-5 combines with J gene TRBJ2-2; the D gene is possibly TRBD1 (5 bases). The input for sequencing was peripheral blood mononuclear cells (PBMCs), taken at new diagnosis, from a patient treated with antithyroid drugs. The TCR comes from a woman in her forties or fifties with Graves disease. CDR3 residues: CASSYSGVGTGELFF. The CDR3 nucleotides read TGTGCCAGCAGTTACTCAGGGGTCGGCACCGGGGAGCTGTTTTTT.